Listed here are 3 T cell receptor beta chains from one sample, sequenced in a study of blood T cell repertoires in COVID-19. Data came from immunoSEQ multiplex PCR; TCRdb stores just in-frame clones and leaves some out. The top ten clones hold over 35% of a sample with 100,000 to 120,000 clones, 81% of them seen once. Sequencing input: peripheral blood. These receptors all come from an elderly man with acute or convalescent COVID-19.

The chain joins TRBV5-1 to TRBJ2-1; no reliable D call. V dropped 1 base and J dropped 5 bases, with 13 bases sitting between them. CDR1 is SGHRS, CDR2 YFSETQ, per germline. The CDR3 extends over 15 amino acids. In DNA form, the CDR3 reads TGCGCCAGCAGCTTGACCTTGGCCAGTGACAATGAGCAGTTCTTC. It codes for CASSLTLASDNEQFF.

This clone was counted between two and nine times. The rearrangement joins TRBV3-1 (or the pseudogene TRBV3-2) to TRBJ2-4; 7 bases are shared with TRBD2. CDR1 is LGHDT and CDR2 is YNNKEL in the germline V gene (reference sequence). With V trimmed by 1 base and J by 3 bases, 3 bases remained unmatched. CDR3 length: 15 amino acids. This chain's CDR3 is CASSQGAGIKNIQYF. CDR3 bases: TGTGCCAGCAGCCAAGGAGCGGGAATCAAAAACATTCAGTACTTC.

This chain links TRBV3-1 (or the pseudogene TRBV3-2) with TRBJ2-7, with 7 bases lining up with TRBD1. Germline-derived CDR1 and CDR2 are LGHDT and YNNKEL (reference sequence). There are 15 residues in the CDR3. J was trimmed by 3 bases and V by 1 base; bases with no gene match: 6. The CDR3 DNA reads TGTGCCAGCAGCCAAGTCACAGGGGTCTACTACGAGCAGTACTTC. Its translation is CASSQVTGVYYEQYF.